This T cell receptor beta chain was obtained from a study of cytomegalovirus exposure and HLA in healthy donors. Study context: A prior analysis found 117 million unique TCR beta sequences from roughly 180 million T cells. Study-level points and caveats: Accurate prediction of most subjects' HLA-A and HLA-B alleles from TCR beta sequences was reported. In a later analysis, across HLA loci, associated TCR counts were highest for DRB1, lowest for HLA-C.

As to this clone: Its specificity is unknown.

Per germline, CDR1 MNHEY and CDR2 SMNVEV (reference sequence). The CDR3 is made up of 15 amino acids. V lost 8 bases to trimming and J lost 4 bases, with 15 bases between them. PCR employed 60 Vbeta and 13 Jbeta primers. Sequencing was performed with immunoSEQ multiplex PCR; in TCRdb, only in-frame clones are kept and a portion is missing. The sample yields approximately 86,000 clones, roughly 80% seen once. The chain joins TRBV27 to TRBJ1-6, with D possibly matching TRBD1 (5 bases). The clonotype was recovered from a man aged 35-49 years in good health and CMV-seronegative. The specimen was PBMCs. DNA for the CDR3: TGTGCCAGCCTCTCTCGACAGCTTTATAATTCACCCCTCCACTTT. Its translation: CASLSRQLYNSPLHF.